This is a list of T cell receptor beta chains from one sample in a study of blood T cell repertoires in COVID-19. This table comes from immunoSEQ multiplex PCR, and its TCRdb copy is limited to in-frame clones, with some not included. The table shows around 200,000 clones, with roughly 86% occurring only once. Source material: PBMCs or T cells enriched from blood (not recorded which). The receptor set was obtained from a man aged 18 to 29 with acute COVID-19. Both conserved end residues are part of each CDR3. D genes are given only for firm matches. Rows give clone size only sometimes, using once, few, many, or a class for an expanded clone.

cdr3_aa: CASKLPGNDGYTF
cdr3_nt: TGTGCCAGCAAACTACCAGGGAATGATGGCTACACCTTC
clone_size: NA
v_call: TRBV28
d_call: NA
j_call: TRBJ1-2

cdr3_aa: CASSDSWTSGSDTQYF
cdr3_nt: TGTGCCAGCAGTGACTCTTGGACTAGCGGATCAGATACGCAGTATTTT
clone_size: few
v_call: TRBV6-4
d_call: TRBD2
j_call: TRBJ2-3

cdr3_aa: CASSVEGPNEQFF
cdr3_nt: TGTGCCAGCAGTGTGGAGGGACCCAATGAGCAGTTCTTC
clone_size: once
v_call: TRBV2
d_call: NA
j_call: TRBJ2-1

cdr3_aa: CASSLSGTGLVYSNQPQHF
cdr3_nt: TGTGCCAGCAGTTTATCAGGGACAGGGTTGGTTTATAGCAATCAGCCCCAGCATTTT
clone_size: NA
v_call: TRBV27
d_call: TRBD1
j_call: TRBJ1-5

cdr3_aa: CASSLGPGYYNTGELFF
cdr3_nt: TGCGCCAGCAGCTTGGGCCCGGGATACTATAACACCGGGGAGCTGTTTTTT
clone_size: few
v_call: TRBV5-1
d_call: NA
j_call: TRBJ2-2

cdr3_aa: CASSPRQGIYEKLFF
cdr3_nt: TGTGCCAGTAGTCCAAGACAGGGTATTTATGAAAAACTGTTTTTT
clone_size: NA
v_call: TRBV19
d_call: TRBD1
j_call: TRBJ1-4

cdr3_aa: CASSTQGATMSFF
cdr3_nt: TGTGCCAGCAGCACGCAGGGGGCGACAATGTCTTTCTTT
clone_size: few
v_call: TRBV11-2
d_call: TRBD1
j_call: TRBJ1-1

cdr3_aa: CAWRTQGNHEQYF
cdr3_nt: TGTGCCTGGAGGACCCAGGGGAATCACGAGCAGTACTTC
clone_size: NA
v_call: TRBV30
d_call: NA
j_call: TRBJ2-7

cdr3_aa: CASSQRQVTGYTF
cdr3_nt: TGTGCCAGCAGCCAAAGACAGGTTACTGGCTACACCTTC
clone_size: NA
v_call: TRBV4-2
d_call: NA
j_call: TRBJ1-2

cdr3_aa: CASSQLLAVGYNEQFF
cdr3_nt: TGCGCCAGCAGCCAACTACTAGCGGTGGGATACAATGAGCAGTTCTTC
clone_size: NA
v_call: TRBV4-1
d_call: TRBD2
j_call: TRBJ2-1

cdr3_aa: CASSQLGGAREKLFF
cdr3_nt: TGTGCCAGCAGCCAGCTTGGAGGGGCGCGTGAAAAACTGTTTTTT
clone_size: NA
v_call: TRBV27
d_call: NA
j_call: TRBJ1-4

cdr3_aa: CASSLLKGKNIQYF
cdr3_nt: TGTGCCAGCAGCCTCCTGAAGGGGAAAAACATTCAGTACTTC
clone_size: NA
v_call: TRBV3-1/TRBV3-2
d_call: NA
j_call: TRBJ2-4

cdr3_aa: CSVEKLAERYNEQFF
cdr3_nt: TGCAGCGTTGAAAAACTAGCTGAGAGGTACAATGAGCAGTTCTTC
clone_size: few
v_call: TRBV29-1
d_call: NA
j_call: TRBJ2-1

cdr3_aa: CASSQTSSYNEQFF
cdr3_nt: TGTGCCAGCAGCCAGACTAGCTCCTACAATGAGCAGTTCTTC
clone_size: NA
v_call: TRBV7-9
d_call: NA
j_call: TRBJ2-1

cdr3_aa: CASSTWTGYSTDTQYF
cdr3_nt: TGTGCCAGCAGCACATGGACAGGGTATAGCACAGATACGCAGTATTTT
clone_size: NA
v_call: TRBV7-9
d_call: TRBD1
j_call: TRBJ2-3

cdr3_aa: CASRGTGVGQPQHF
cdr3_nt: TGTGCCAGCAGAGGGACAGGGGTCGGACAGCCCCAGCATTTT
clone_size: NA
v_call: TRBV27
d_call: TRBD1
j_call: TRBJ1-5

cdr3_aa: CASSLGHLAVTQETQYF
cdr3_nt: TGTGCCAGCAGCTTAGGCCATCTAGCGGTCACCCAAGAGACCCAGTACTTC
clone_size: NA
v_call: TRBV7-9
d_call: TRBD2
j_call: TRBJ2-5

cdr3_aa: CASSMLGAGTFEEKLFF
cdr3_nt: TGTGCCAGTAGTATGTTGGGGGCTGGGACGTTTGAAGAAAAACTGTTTTTT
clone_size: NA
v_call: TRBV19
d_call: NA
j_call: TRBJ1-4

cdr3_aa: CATTGATANFLGYTF
cdr3_nt: TGTGCCACCACTGGCGCGACAGCCAACTTCCTGGGCTACACCTTC
clone_size: NA
v_call: TRBV28
d_call: NA
j_call: TRBJ1-2

cdr3_aa: CASSFREARGTGELFF
cdr3_nt: TGTGCCAGCTCATTTCGGGAGGCTCGAGGCACCGGGGAGCTGTTTTTT
clone_size: once
v_call: TRBV18
d_call: TRBD2
j_call: TRBJ2-2

cdr3_aa: CASSLSTRSKQFF
cdr3_nt: TGTGCCAGCAGTTTATCTACCCGATCTAAGCAGTTCTTC
clone_size: once
v_call: TRBV27
d_call: NA
j_call: TRBJ2-1

cdr3_aa: CASSLKDRGNYGYTF
cdr3_nt: TGTGCCAGCAGCTTAAAGGACAGGGGTAACTATGGCTACACCTTC
clone_size: NA
v_call: TRBV7-2
d_call: TRBD1
j_call: TRBJ1-2

cdr3_aa: CASSYSVGRDTGELFF
cdr3_nt: TGTGCCAGCAGTTACTCGGTGGGGCGCGACACCGGGGAGCTGTTTTTT
clone_size: NA
v_call: TRBV6-5
d_call: NA
j_call: TRBJ2-2

cdr3_aa: CASSQSSVLNEKLFF
cdr3_nt: TGTGCCAGCTCACAGTCCTCGGTCCTTAATGAAAAACTGTTTTTT
clone_size: NA
v_call: TRBV18
d_call: NA
j_call: TRBJ1-4

cdr3_aa: CASSSTEFSQPQHF
cdr3_nt: TGTGCCAGCAGCTCCACCGAGTTTAGTCAGCCCCAGCATTTT
clone_size: NA
v_call: TRBV3-1/TRBV3-2
d_call: NA
j_call: TRBJ1-5

cdr3_aa: CASSQVGTQGNYGYTF
cdr3_nt: TGCGCCAGCAGCCAAGTAGGGACACAGGGCAACTATGGCTACACCTTC
clone_size: NA
v_call: TRBV4-1
d_call: NA
j_call: TRBJ1-2

cdr3_aa: CASSSPGLGTNEQFF
cdr3_nt: TGTGCCAGCAGCTCCCCGGGACTAGGGACCAATGAGCAGTTCTTC
clone_size: NA
v_call: TRBV11-2
d_call: TRBD2
j_call: TRBJ2-1

cdr3_aa: CASSPGTSDTQYF
cdr3_nt: TGTGCCAGCTCACCAGGCACGTCAGATACGCAGTATTTT
clone_size: NA
v_call: TRBV18
d_call: NA
j_call: TRBJ2-3

cdr3_aa: CASSEALGIHLNEQFF
cdr3_nt: TGTGCCAGCAGTGAAGCGCTGGGCATTCACCTCAATGAGCAGTTCTTC
clone_size: NA
v_call: TRBV2
d_call: NA
j_call: TRBJ2-1

cdr3_aa: CASSLSFVGQGETQYF
cdr3_nt: TGCGCCAGCAGCTTGAGCTTCGTGGGGCAGGGGGAGACCCAGTACTTC
clone_size: NA
v_call: TRBV5-1
d_call: NA
j_call: TRBJ2-5

cdr3_aa: CASSLVQGKLFF
cdr3_nt: TGTGCCAGCAGCTTAGTCCAGGGGAAACTGTTTTTT
clone_size: NA
v_call: TRBV7-9
d_call: NA
j_call: TRBJ1-4

cdr3_aa: CATSDSRDRVLVYGYTF
cdr3_nt: TGTGCCACCAGTGATTCTCGGGACAGGGTCCTGGTCTATGGCTACACCTTC
clone_size: NA
v_call: TRBV24-1
d_call: TRBD1
j_call: TRBJ1-2

cdr3_aa: CASSLRRGALSGANVLTF
cdr3_nt: TGTGCCAGCAGTTTACGCAGGGGTGCACTTTCTGGGGCCAACGTCCTGACTTTC
clone_size: NA
v_call: TRBV28
d_call: NA
j_call: TRBJ2-6

cdr3_aa: CASSPGSTNEKLFF
cdr3_nt: TGTGCCAGCAGCCCAGGGTCGACTAATGAAAAACTGTTTTTT
clone_size: NA
v_call: TRBV27
d_call: NA
j_call: TRBJ1-4

cdr3_aa: CASSHDRKAYGYTF
cdr3_nt: TGTGCCAGCAGCCACGACAGGAAGGCCTATGGCTACACCTTC
clone_size: NA
v_call: TRBV7-9
d_call: NA
j_call: TRBJ1-2

cdr3_aa: CASTNLGQGVYGYTF
cdr3_nt: TGTGCCAGCACCAACCTGGGACAGGGAGTGTATGGCTACACCTTC
clone_size: NA
v_call: TRBV6-5
d_call: TRBD1
j_call: TRBJ1-2

cdr3_aa: CASSPTQGPYEQYF
cdr3_nt: TGTGCCAGCAGTCCTACACAGGGCCCCTACGAGCAGTACTTC
clone_size: NA
v_call: TRBV28
d_call: NA
j_call: TRBJ2-7

cdr3_aa: CASSQGSTEAFF
cdr3_nt: TGCGCCAGCAGCCAAGGCAGCACTGAAGCTTTCTTT
clone_size: few
v_call: TRBV4-1
d_call: NA
j_call: TRBJ1-1

cdr3_aa: CASTLAGQGAFNEQFF
cdr3_nt: TGTGCCAGCACCCTTGCGGGACAGGGGGCATTCAATGAGCAGTTCTTC
clone_size: NA
v_call: TRBV28
d_call: TRBD1
j_call: TRBJ2-1

cdr3_aa: CASSLRQGTDEKLFF
cdr3_nt: TGCGCCAGCAGCTTACGACAGGGAACCGATGAAAAACTGTTTTTT
clone_size: NA
v_call: TRBV5-1
d_call: TRBD1
j_call: TRBJ1-4

cdr3_aa: CATSDGPEDEKLFF
cdr3_nt: TGTGCCACCAGTGATGGCCCCGAAGATGAAAAACTGTTTTTT
clone_size: once
v_call: TRBV24-1
d_call: NA
j_call: TRBJ1-4

cdr3_aa: CASSQATGTGYTF
cdr3_nt: TGTGCCAGCAGCCAAGCGACAGGGACCGGCTACACCTTC
clone_size: few
v_call: TRBV3-1/TRBV3-2
d_call: TRBD1
j_call: TRBJ1-2

cdr3_aa: CSARGLAEAFF
cdr3_nt: TGCAGTGCTAGAGGGTTGGCCGAAGCTTTCTTT
clone_size: NA
v_call: TRBV20-1
d_call: NA
j_call: TRBJ1-1